The 14 T cell receptor beta chains in this list originate from one sample, sequenced in a study of T cell responses to AZD1222 COVID-19 vaccine. The table came from immunoSEQ multiplex PCR; TCRdb's copy has only in-frame clones and leaves some out. Of fewer than 300,000 clones listed, more than 85% are singletons. Material: peripheral blood, obtained on day 0 of AZD1222 vaccination. Source of these receptors: an adult in good health.

This clone was recorded only once. The chain couples TRBV7-2 to TRBJ1-2; D might be TRBD1 (6 bases). The CDR3 is 15 amino acids. V lost 6 bases and J 0 bases, leaving 14 bases between the germline ends. The germline V gene has CDR1 SGHTA and CDR2 FQGNSA. For the CDR3, the DNA is TGTGCCAGCAGACCCGGACAGAGCCCTAACTATGGCTACACCTTC. Protein: CASRPGQSPNYGYTF.

The chain couples TRBV7-8 to TRBJ2-3, with 9 bases lining up with TRBD1. Germline lookup yields CDR1 SGHVS and CDR2 FQNEAQ. After removal of 2 bases from V and 5 bases from J, the junction contained 8 bases not matched to a gene. This CDR3 is built from 16 residues. The CDR3 loop is CASSLWGQGVGDTQYF. In DNA form, the CDR3 reads TGTGCCAGCAGCTTATGGGGACAGGGAGTAGGAGATACGCAGTATTTT.

The gene calls are TRBV21-1 and TRBJ2-7; TRBD1, the D gene given by the table, was not confirmed from the DNA. TRBV21-1 is a recognized pseudogene. This CDR3 region has 11 residues. CDR3 residues: CANDRAHEQYF. CDR3 sequence (DNA): TGTGCCAATGACAGGGCCCACGAGCAGTACTTC.

This rearrangement joins TRBV3-1 (or the pseudogene TRBV3-2) to TRBJ2-2; D unresolved. The CDR3 length is 13 residues. Germline-derived CDR1 and CDR2 are LGHDT and YNNKEL (reference sequence). V was shortened by 3 bases and J by 4 bases, with 6 bases between the two germline ends. This CDR3 is CASSQGFTGELFF. The DNA for the CDR3 is TGTGCCAGCAGCCAGGGCTTCACCGGGGAGCTGTTTTTT.

This chain joins TRBV11-3 and TRBJ2-7; 7 positions agree with TRBD2. Germline V gives CDR1 SGHNT, CDR2 YENEEA. There are 15 residues in the CDR3. Germline trimming cut 3 bases from V and 0 bases from J; bases unmatched to any gene: 5. CDR3 in DNA: TGTGCCAGCAGCTTGGGAAGCGGGGCCTCCTACGAGCAGTACTTC. This translates into CASSLGSGASYEQYF.

The chain uses TRBV12-3 or TRBV12-4 and TRBJ2-2; D is perhaps TRBD1 or TRBD2 (5 bases each). The CDR3 totals 13 residues. Trimming removed 3 bases from V and 3 bases from J, with 5 bases in between. The CDR3 spells CASSLGDTGELFF. DNA for the CDR3: TGTGCCAGCAGTTTGGGGGACACCGGGGAGCTGTTTTTT.

The chain carries TRBV4-1 and TRBJ1-6, with D hard to call. The V gene lost 5 bases and the J gene lost 5 bases, with 13 bases spanning the gap. The germline CDR1 and CDR2 sequences are MGHRA and YSYEKL. The length of the CDR3 is 15 residues. The CDR3 loop is CASSYGSQNNSPLHF. For the CDR3, the DNA is TGCGCCAGCAGCTATGGGTCACAGAATAATTCACCCCTCCACTTT.

CDR3 sequence reads: CASSQSAGAGQPQHF. The CDR3 DNA sequence: TGTGCCAGCAGCCAGTCCGCAGGGGCTGGGCAGCCCCAGCATTTT. V gene TRBV7-3 combines with J gene TRBJ1-5, with D tentatively TRBD1 (6 bases). Trimming removed 5 bases at V and 7 bases at J, with 18 bases between. The CDR3 covers 15 residues. Germline CDR1 and CDR2: SGHTA and FQGTGA.

V usage is TRBV13 and J usage is TRBJ2-7, with D maybe TRBD1 (6 bases). Germline V gene lookup returns CDR1 PRHDT and CDR2 FYEKMQ (reference sequence). This CDR3 comprises 12 residues. The V and J ends lost 0 bases and 9 bases respectively, with 9 bases between them. The CDR3 here is CASSLGQGWQYF. CDR3 DNA sequence: TGTGCCAGCAGCTTAGGACAGGGTTGGCAGTACTTC.

The chain is built from TRBV7-3 and TRBJ2-2; D remains unclear. Germline V CDR1 and CDR2: SGHTA, FQGTGA. The CDR3 length is 15 residues. Between the trimmed V and J ends, which lost 1 base and 2 bases, there was a span of 8 bases. The CDR3 loop reads CASSLSSYNTGELFF. The CDR3 DNA reads TGTGCCAGCAGCTTAAGTAGTTATAACACCGGGGAGCTGTTTTTT.

This rearrangement joins TRBV5-1 to TRBJ2-1, with 7 bases aligning to TRBD2. The CDR3 extends over 15 amino acids. CDR1 is SGHRS, CDR2 YFSETQ, per germline. V gave up 3 bases and J gave up 7 bases; unmatched junction bases: 10. In nucleotides, the CDR3 is TGCGCCAGCAGCTCTAGGGAGTTAGCGGGTAATGAGCAGTTCTTC. This encodes CASSSRELAGNEQFF.

The V gene is TRBV12-3 or TRBV12-4, the J gene TRBJ1-5; D gene uncertain. The CDR3 sequence is 13 residues long. The V end lost 6 bases, the J end lost 1 base, and 7 bases lay between the germline ends. CDR3 bases: TGTGCCAGCAGCGTATTGAGCAATCAGCCCCAGCATTTT. It specifies CASSVLSNQPQHF.

The chain has TRBV27 and TRBJ1-5; the match to TRBD1 covers 9 bases. The V segment lost 0 bases and the J segment 6 bases; nucleotides outside the gene matches: 3. The CDR3 is made up of 15 amino acids. Germline V gene data show CDR1 as MNHEY and CDR2 as SMNVEV (reference sequence). DNA for the CDR3: TGTGCCAGCAGTTTATCGGAGACAGGGGGTCAGCCCCAGCATTTT. This translates into CASSLSETGGQPQHF.

This clone was detected only once. The J gene is TRBJ1-2, the V gene TRBV19; D may be TRBD1 (5 bases). The CDR3 is 15 residues long. Germline loops: CDR1 LNHDA, CDR2 SQIVND (reference sequence). Deletions cut 5 bases from V and 4 bases from J, with 17 bases between. The CDR3 spells CASSPREGRVYGYTF. CDR3 sequence (DNA): TGTGCCAGTAGTCCCCGGGAGGGGCGCGTCTATGGCTACACCTTC.